The 19 T cell receptor beta chains below were found in one sample sequenced in a study of identifying expanded T cells in peripheral blood. Generated by immunoSEQ multiplex PCR, the TCRdb table keeps only in-frame clones and is missing some. This sample yields roughly 81,000 clones, of which roughly 84% are seen a single time; about 18% belongs to the top ten. The sequenced sample consisted of blood. The receptor source for this set is a person aged 18 to 70 in good health.

The chain has TRBV5-6 and TRBJ2-2, with D unresolved. The CDR3 covers 12 residues. V gave up 6 bases and J gave up 1 base, with 4 bases separating them. Germline V gives CDR1 SGHDT, CDR2 YYEEEE. The CDR3 nucleotides read TGTGCCAGCACTAGGAACACCGGGGAGCTGTTTTTT. Protein sequence: CASTRNTGELFF. The full variable domain, in which reference TRBV5-6 and TRBJ2-2 provide the parts outside the CDR3, is DAGVTQSPTHLIKTRGQQVTLRCSPKSGHDTVSWYQQALGQGPQFIFQYYEEEERQRGNFPDRFSGHQFPNYSSELNVNALLLGDSALYLCASTRNTGELFFGEGSRLTVL.

The chain couples TRBV5-8 to TRBJ1-2; D possibly corresponds to TRBD1 (5 bases). This CDR3 region has 14 residues. Germline values: CDR1 SGHTS, CDR2 YDEGEE. Trimming took 5 bases from V and 5 from J, leaving 16 bases between them. CDR3 sequence reads: CASRPPTTVYGYTF. The CDR3 DNA is TGTGCCAGCAGACCCCCCACGACAGTTTATGGCTACACCTTC.

The rearrangement links TRBV27 to TRBJ2-5; the D is unclear. V was trimmed by 0 bases and J by 5 bases, leaving 7 bases between them. Germline CDR1 reads MNHEY; CDR2 reads SMNVEV (reference sequence). This CDR3 comprises 13 residues. DNA of the CDR3: TGTGCCAGCAGTTTATCACACTATGAGACCCAGTACTTC. It encodes CASSLSHYETQYF.

The sample holds one count of this clone. The chain has TRBV5-6 and TRBJ1-2; 10 bases align to TRBD1. This CDR3 contains 12 residues. After removal of 3 bases from V and 9 bases from J, the junction contained 2 bases not matched to a gene. The germline gives CDR1 SGHDT, CDR2 YYEEEE. The chain's CDR3 is CASSWDRGSYTF. For the CDR3, the DNA is TGTGCCAGCAGCTGGGACAGGGGAAGCTACACCTTC.

The rearrangement joins TRBV6-7 to TRBJ2-4, with TRBD2 identical over 11 bases. TRBV6-7 is an open reading frame, and its role is uncertain. CDR3 length: 17 amino acids. V dropped 2 bases and J dropped 1; count of bases not matched to a gene: 4. The CDR3 here is CASSYVSGREAKNIQYF. As DNA, the CDR3 is TGTGCCAGCAGTTACGTTAGCGGGAGGGAGGCCAAAAACATTCAGTACTTC.

This chain connects TRBV18 to TRBJ1-1; TRBD1 is a possible D gene (5 bases). This CDR3 has 13 residues. V gave up 2 bases and J gave up 8 bases, with 12 bases separating them. Germline V gene lookup returns CDR1 KGHSH and CDR2 LQKENI. CDR3 DNA: TGTGCCAGCTCACCAGGTGCGGGACCCGAAGCTTTCTTT. Protein product: CASSPGAGPEAFF. Drawing the rest from reference TRBV18 and TRBJ1-1, the complete variable domain is NAGVMQNPRHLVRRRGQEARLRCSPMKGHSHVYWYRQLPEEGLKFMVYLQKENIIDESGMPKERFSAEFPKEGPSILRIQQVVRGDSAAYFCASSPGAGPEAFFGQGTRLTVV.

This clone was seen a few times. This rearrangement joins TRBV2 to TRBJ1-2, with D hard to call. The germline V gene encodes CDR1 SNHLY and CDR2 FYNNEI. The CDR3 is 15 residues long. The V gene lost 3 bases and the J gene lost 4 bases, with 15 bases spanning the gap. CDR3 sequence: CASSDYTSQLYGYTF. The CDR3 region has the DNA TGTGCCAGCAGTGATTACACCTCCCAACTCTATGGCTACACCTTC.

CDR3 sequence reads: CASGFGQGNIAEAFF. The CDR3 coding sequence is TGTGCTAGTGGTTTTGGACAGGGTAATATCGCTGAAGCTTTCTTT. V usage is TRBV12-5 and J usage is TRBJ1-1; TRBD1 matches at 8 bases. This CDR3 is 15 amino acids long. J was trimmed by 6 bases and V by 3 bases; bases with no gene match: 9. The V gene's germline CDR1 is LGHNT and CDR2 FRNRAP.

DNA of the CDR3: TGTGCCAGCATCTCACAGGGTGGCACCGGGGAGCTGTTTTTT. Its translation: CASISQGGTGELFF. This chain uses TRBV7-9 with TRBJ2-2; D may be TRBD1 (6 bases). The CDR3 has 14 residues. The germline CDR1 and CDR2 sequences are SEHNR and FQNEAQ (reference sequence). With 7 bases removed from V and 4 bases from J, the gap between germline ends came to 13 bases.

V and J are TRBV4-3 and TRBJ1-1, with 10 positions matching TRBD1. Per the germline V gene, CDR1 is LGHNA and CDR2 is YSLEER. This CDR3 is built from 14 residues. With V trimmed by 6 bases and J by 4 bases, 5 bases remained unmatched. The CDR3 sequence: CASSLDRGLTEAFF. DNA for the CDR3: TGCGCCAGCAGTCTAGACAGGGGGCTCACTGAAGCTTTCTTT.

In this sample, this clone turned up once. V is TRBV21-1 and J is TRBJ2-7. TRBV21-1 is shown as a pseudogene. The CDR3 sequence is 14 residues long. CDR3 amino acids: CASSKDGGGYEQYF. The CDR3 DNA reads as TGTGCCAGCAGCAAAGACGGAGGGGGCTACGAGCAGTACTTC.

J is TRBJ1-1 and V is TRBV29-1; no clear D gene. Germline values: CDR1 SQVTM, CDR2 ANQGSEA. The germline V and J ends were trimmed by 0 bases and 4 bases, with 15 bases remaining between them. This CDR3 has 15 residues. CDR3 in DNA: TGCAGCGTTGAAGATCGAGGGCGCGGGAGCACTGAAGCTTTCTTT. Its protein is CSVEDRGRGSTEAFF.

The CDR3 sequence: CASSLAGTAVEQYF. The CDR3 nucleotides read TGTGCCAGCAGCTTAGCGGGGACAGCTGTAGAGCAGTACTTC. The chain combines TRBV7-6 with TRBJ2-7, with TRBD1 matching over 7 bases. V was pared by 0 bases and J by 7 bases, with 6 bases of the junction left unmatched. The CDR3 contains 14 residues. Germline values: CDR1 SGHVS, CDR2 FNYEAQ.

The chain carries TRBV13 and TRBJ1-1; possible D gene TRBD1, 6 bases. There are 12 residues in the CDR3. Trimming removed 5 bases at V and 7 bases at J, with 11 bases between. CDR1 is PRHDT, CDR2 FYEKMQ, per germline (reference sequence). CDR3 residues: CASSQGTIEAFF. The DNA for the CDR3 is TGTGCCAGCAGCCAGGGGACTATTGAAGCTTTCTTT.

The CDR3 sequence is CASSLGEDRLSYEQYF. The CDR3 DNA is TGCGCCAGCAGCTTGGGTGAGGACAGGCTTTCCTACGAGCAGTACTTC. The chain is built from TRBV5-1 and TRBJ2-7; 7 nucleotides align to TRBD1. V gave up 0 bases and J gave up 1 base; unmatched junction bases: 7. Germline CDR1 SGHRS, CDR2 YFSETQ. The CDR3 runs to 16 residues.

The chain uses TRBV28 and TRBJ2-7, with D possibly being TRBD1 (5 bases). The CDR3 loop spans 16 amino acids. V shed 5 bases and J shed 0 bases, with 17 bases lying between them. CDR1 and CDR2 (germline): MDHEN, SYDVKM. CDR3 amino acids: CASSPPAGFSSYEQYF. For the CDR3, the DNA is TGTGCCAGCAGTCCCCCTGCAGGGTTTAGCTCCTACGAGCAGTACTTC.

In regard to this clone: One end of the junction does not line up with germline, which may come from a read error. The CDR3 DNA reads as TGTGCTAGCAGCTCAAGCGCGGGGGCGGCCGGGGAGCTGTTTTTT. This encodes CASSSSAGAAGELFF. This rearrangement joins TRBV7-7 to TRBJ2-2, with a possible D match to TRBD2 (7 bases). There are 15 residues in the CDR3. In germline, CDR1 is SSHAT, CDR2 FNYEAQ (reference sequence).

This chain uses TRBV9 with TRBJ2-6, with D perhaps matching TRBD2 (6 bases). The CDR3 loop spans 16 amino acids. Germline V gives CDR1 SGDLS, CDR2 YYNGEE. Trimming pared 4 bases from V and 3 bases from J, leaving 14 bases between. The DNA of the CDR3 is TGTGCCAGCAGCCCCGTTGGAGGGCATGGGGCCAACGTCCTGACTTTC. It encodes CASSPVGGHGANVLTF.

V usage is TRBV28 and J usage is TRBJ2-5, with a possible D match to TRBD2 (5 bases). The ends were cut back, 3 bases at V and 1 base at J, with 15 bases in the middle. This CDR3 comprises 16 residues. CDR1 and CDR2 (germline): MDHEN, SYDVKM. CDR3 coding DNA: TGTGCCAGCAGTTTCTCGTTCGGTGGGAGCCAAGAGACCCAGTACTTC. Encoded protein: CASSFSFGGSQETQYF.